Presented here are 12 T cell receptor beta chains from one specimen sequenced in a study of blood T cell repertoires in COVID-19. Assay used: immunoSEQ multiplex PCR; TCRdb lists only in-frame clones, some missing. This table holds around 450,000 clones, about 92% found once. Sequenced sample: PBMCs or T cells enriched from blood (not recorded which). The receptors were sampled from a man between 18 and 29 years old who had recovered from COVID-19.

J is TRBJ1-5 and V is TRBV5-5, with D possibly matching TRBD1 (5 bases). The length of the CDR3 is 14 residues. V dropped 1 base and J dropped 3 bases, with 8 bases sitting between them. The germline gives CDR1 SGHKS, CDR2 YYEKEE (reference sequence). The CDR3 is CASSLQGHNQPQHF. CDR3 in DNA: TGTGCCAGCAGCTTGCAGGGCCACAATCAGCCCCAGCATTTT.

The chain combines TRBV5-8 with TRBJ2-2, with D maybe TRBD1 (5 bases). This CDR3 spans 17 amino acids. Germline V gene lookup returns CDR1 SGHTS and CDR2 YDEGEE. V was pared by 4 bases and J by 4 bases, with 20 bases between. DNA for the CDR3: TGTGCCAGCAGCGGGGCAGGGAAGTACTTGGGCACCGGGGAGCTGTTTTTT. It yields the protein CASSGAGKYLGTGELFF. The whole variable domain, remainder taken from reference TRBV5-8 and TRBJ2-2, is EAGVTQSPTHLIKTRGQQATLRCSPISGHTSVYWYQQALGLGLQFLLWYDEGEERNRGNFPPRFSGRQFPNYSSELNVNALELEDSALYLCASSGAGKYLGTGELFFGEGSRLTVL.

J is TRBJ1-3 and V is TRBV5-6; 9 positions agree with TRBD1. This CDR3 is built from 18 residues. Germline V gene lookup returns CDR1 SGHDT and CDR2 YYEEEE. The ends lost 4 bases at V and 1 base at J; junction bases unmatched: 12. CDR3 loop: CASSQGQGLSYSGNTIYF. The CDR3 DNA sequence: TGTGCCAGCAGCCAGGGACAGGGACTGTCGTATTCTGGAAACACCATATATTTT.

J is TRBJ1-4 and V is TRBV5-5; D is ambiguous. Trimming removed 4 bases at V and 3 bases at J, with 22 bases between. Germline assignment: CDR1 SGHKS and CDR2 YYEKEE (reference sequence). There are 18 residues in the CDR3. This CDR3 reads CASSVHWESLIANEKLFF. CDR3 DNA: TGTGCCAGCAGCGTACACTGGGAGTCCCTGATAGCTAATGAAAAACTGTTTTTT.

This clone has only one observation. The chain combines TRBV6-1 with TRBJ2-7; a possible D gene is TRBD1 (5 bases). The length of the CDR3 is 13 residues. Germline lookup yields CDR1 MNHNS and CDR2 SASEGT. V lost 5 bases and J 2 bases, leaving 10 bases between the germline ends. The CDR3 loop is CASSRTLAYEQYF. The CDR3 bases are TGTGCCAGCAGTAGGACACTCGCCTACGAGCAGTACTTC.

This chain links TRBV19 with TRBJ1-5; D unclear. V lost 7 bases and J 2 bases, leaving 12 bases between the germline ends. This CDR3 has 14 residues. Germline-derived CDR1 and CDR2 are LNHDA and SQIVND (reference sequence). The chain's CDR3 is CASTLAAGNQPQHF. The DNA for the CDR3 is TGTGCCAGTACCCTAGCGGCTGGCAATCAGCCCCAGCATTTT.

CDR3 DNA: TGTGCCAGCAGCTTCACCGGTGTGACTGAAGCTTTCTTT. Translated: CASSFTGVTEAFF. The V and J genes are TRBV11-3 and TRBJ1-1; no clear D gene. Trimming cost V 3 bases and J 5 bases, with 10 bases left between them. The CDR3 is 13 amino acids. Germline CDR1 is SGHNT and CDR2 is YENEEA.

This clone was counted a few times. The genes are TRBV10-3 and TRBJ2-2; TRBD2 might be the D (5 bases). Deletions cut 9 bases from V and 5 bases from J, with 22 bases between. The germline V gene has CDR1 ENHRY and CDR2 SYGVKD. There are 16 residues in the CDR3. This chain's CDR3 is CAIAIATNPFTGELFF. CDR3 in DNA: TGTGCCATTGCAATAGCGACAAACCCTTTTACCGGGGAGCTGTTTTTT.

The chain combines TRBV24-1 with TRBJ1-2; 11 positions agree with TRBD1. CDR1 is KGHDR, CDR2 SFDVKD, per germline. Trimming at V came to 2 bases and at J to 3 bases, leaving 4 bases not matched to a gene. The CDR3 loop spans 16 amino acids. CDR3 loop: CATSDSRTGGYYGYTF. In nucleotides, the CDR3 is TGTGCCACCAGTGATTCCCGGACAGGGGGCTACTATGGCTACACCTTC.

This clone was recorded once. CDR3 loop: CASRGQVTTNEKLFF. The CDR3 DNA reads as TGTGCCAGCAGGGGACAGGTTACGACTAATGAAAAACTGTTTTTT. V gene TRBV6-5 combines with J gene TRBJ1-4; TRBD1 agrees at 8 bases. CDR1 and CDR2 (germline): MNHEY, SVGAGI. V dropped 6 bases and J dropped 2; count of bases not matched to a gene: 5. The CDR3 totals 15 residues.

The rearrangement links TRBV5-8 to TRBJ1-1, with D tentatively TRBD1 (6 bases). Trimming removed 1 base at V and 10 bases at J, with 14 bases between. The CDR3 runs 13 residues. CDR1 SGHTS and CDR2 YDEGEE come from the germline V gene. Here the CDR3 reads CASSLMDSRRAFF. The CDR3 DNA sequence: TGTGCCAGCAGCTTGATGGACAGCCGAAGAGCTTTCTTT. The variable domain in full, completed from reference TRBV5-8 and TRBJ1-1, reads EAGVTQSPTHLIKTRGQQATLRCSPISGHTSVYWYQQALGLGLQFLLWYDEGEERNRGNFPPRFSGRQFPNYSSELNVNALELEDSALYLCASSLMDSRRAFFGQGTRLTVV.

The chain joins TRBV18 to TRBJ1-4, with 8 bases that match TRBD1. Germline CDR1 KGHSH, CDR2 LQKENI. J gave up 7 bases and V 4 bases, and 8 bases lay outside the gene matches. The CDR3 covers 15 residues. This CDR3 reads CASSRSGTGGEKLFF. CDR3 coding DNA: TGTGCCAGCTCACGCTCGGGGACAGGCGGTGAAAAACTGTTTTTT.